This T cell receptor beta chain was observed in a study of CD8+ T cells in alopecia areata. Study background: The protocol delivered tofacitinib for 6 to 18 months, then withdrew it for 6 months.

Study-wide results and caveats: Scalp lesions, especially in alopecia totalis/universalis, had higher clonality than normal scalp. Sharing of TCR sequences between patients (possibly for HLA-related reasons) was less clear than in mice.

Only a few counts were recorded for this clone. What it binds is unknown. The sample's treatment: oral pan-JAK inhibitor, 5-10 mg twice daily. cDNA serving as the sequencing template came from extracted, reverse transcribed RNA. Some clones are missing from TCRdb's copy, which holds only in-frame ones; the method was immunoSEQ multiplex PCR. There are approximately 220,000 clones in the sample; 35% to 40% occur only once, and roughly 0.45% lies in the top ten. V was pared by 6 bases and J by 5 bases, with 17 bases between. The CDR3 is made up of 15 amino acids. Germline V gene sequence: CDR1 MNHEY, CDR2 SMNVEV (reference sequence).

Sample: CD4+ T cells sorted from blood, taken at roughly week 30, from a patient treated with tofacitinib. The chain joins TRBV27 to TRBJ2-1, with unresolved D. This clonotype was sampled from a human donor with alopecia areata. The CDR3 protein is CASSLIDSKDNEQFF. CDR3 sequence (DNA): TGTGCCAGCAGCCTGATAGACTCGAAGGACAATGAGCAGTTCTTC.